This TCR beta chain was retrieved from a study of cytomegalovirus exposure and HLA in healthy donors. The primer mix had 60 Vbeta and 13 Jbeta primers. Clones were read by immunoSEQ multiplex PCR, and TCRdb kept only the in-frame ones, dropping some. The sample includes around 190,000 clones, 86% of them seen just once. In nominal health when sampled, donors likely had unrecorded immune exposures nonetheless. This clone appeared a single time. Its antigen remains unidentified. Study-level points and caveats: TCR beta sequences reportedly predicted the HLA-A and HLA-B alleles of most subjects accurately.

The V end was cut by 4 bases, the J end by 0 bases, with 15 bases between. The CDR3 is 16 residues long. Germline V lookup: CDR1 MNHEY, CDR2 SMNVEV (reference sequence). The sequence derives from a woman younger than 45 in good health and CMV-seronegative. The rearrangement links TRBV27 to TRBJ1-1; TRBD1 is a possible D gene (5 bases). The sample taken for sequencing was PBMCs. The CDR3 sequence is CASSWGRTAMNTEAFF. The DNA of the CDR3 is TGTGCCAGCAGTTGGGGGAGGACTGCCATGAACACTGAAGCTTTCTTT.